These 9 T cell receptor beta chains were all obtained from the same sample, sequenced in a study of shared clonotypes between healthy human individuals. The table came from immunoSEQ multiplex PCR; TCRdb's copy has only in-frame clones and leaves some out. The repertoire holds 2 million or so clones, approximately 95% seen once, with about 1.1% in the top ten. Positive CCR7 selection of CD45RO-negative cells yielded the naive CD8 cells, and terminally differentiated effector memory CD45RA+ cells were excluded. The sample comprised naive CD8+ T cells sorted from blood. The receptors here all came from a man between 18 and 35 years old in good health.

This clone was counted once. V and J are TRBV19 and TRBJ1-5; a possible D gene is TRBD1 (5 bases). Per the germline V gene, CDR1 is LNHDA and CDR2 is SQIVND (reference sequence). The CDR3 runs 14 residues. Trimming left V 1 base short and J 7 bases short, with 11 bases between. CDR3 in DNA: TGTGCCAGTAGTATAGGGTGGGGGGACCAGCCCCAGCATTTT. Its translation is CASSIGWGDQPQHF.

The rearrangement links TRBV27 to TRBJ1-5; D ambiguous. Trimming took 3 bases from V and 6 from J, leaving 6 bases between them. The CDR3 extends over 12 amino acids. Germline assignment: CDR1 MNHEY and CDR2 SMNVEV (reference sequence). In DNA form, the CDR3 reads TGTGCCAGCAGTTTGTCGAGTCAGCCCCAGCATTTT. This sequence encodes CASSLSSQPQHF.

The J gene is TRBJ2-1, the V gene TRBV7-2; maybe TRBD2 (7 bases). Germline lookup yields CDR1 SGHTA and CDR2 FQGNSA. V shed 5 bases and J shed 4 bases, with 18 bases lying between them. This CDR3 region has 16 residues. CDR3: CASSPTRGGGYNEQFF. For the CDR3, the DNA is TGTGCCAGCAGCCCTACTAGAGGGGGGGGTTACAATGAGCAGTTCTTC.

This clone turned up a few times. The V call is TRBV2, the J call TRBJ2-5; D is possibly TRBD2 (6 bases). V lost 5 bases and J 5 bases, leaving 12 bases between the germline ends. Per the germline V gene, CDR1 is SNHLY and CDR2 is FYNNEI. The CDR3 covers 13 residues. The CDR3 protein is CASSSRGGETQYF. The DNA for the CDR3 is TGTGCCAGCAGTTCCCGAGGAGGGGAGACCCAGTACTTC.

The sample holds one count of this clone. V gene TRBV4-3 combines with J gene TRBJ2-1; 7 bases align to TRBD2. This CDR3 region has 17 residues. Trimming cost V 0 bases and J 4 bases; bases outside gene matches: 9. The V gene's germline CDR1 is LGHNA and CDR2 YSLEER. CDR3 nucleotides: TGCGCCAGCAGCCAAGATGGGCCTAGCGGACCATACAATGAGCAGTTCTTC. As protein: CASSQDGPSGPYNEQFF.

This clone was counted between two and nine times. This rearrangement joins TRBV6-5 to TRBJ2-7, with TRBD2 identical over 10 bases. The J segment lost 3 bases and the V segment lost 0 bases, leaving 2 bases of the junction unmatched. There are 15 residues in the CDR3. Germline V gives CDR1 MNHEY, CDR2 SVGAGI. The DNA of the CDR3 is TGTGCCAGCAGTTACTCGGGACTAGCGAACTACGAGCAGTACTTC. Translation: CASSYSGLANYEQYF.

The chain recombines TRBV6-4 with TRBJ2-3; D unresolved. The V end was cut by 0 bases, the J end by 4 bases, with 8 bases between. This CDR3 is built from 14 residues. The germline V gene encodes CDR1 MRHNA and CDR2 SNTAGT. This chain's CDR3 is CASSDSIFPDTQYF. The CDR3 DNA is TGTGCCAGCAGTGACTCGATCTTCCCAGATACGCAGTATTTT.

This clone was found once. This sequence joins TRBV2 and TRBJ2-3; D is unclear. CDR3 length: 13 residues. The V end was cut by 2 bases, the J end by 3 bases, with 6 bases between. Germline assignment: CDR1 SNHLY and CDR2 FYNNEI. The chain's CDR3 is CASSEMVTDTQYF. DNA of the CDR3: TGTGCCAGCAGTGAAATGGTTACAGATACGCAGTATTTT. Drawing the rest from reference TRBV2 and TRBJ2-3, the complete variable domain is EPEVTQTPSHQVTQMGQEVILRCVPISNHLYFYWYRQILGQKVEFLVSFYNNEISEKSEIFDDQFSVERPDGSNFTLKIRSTKLEDSAMYFCASSEMVTDTQYFGPGTRLTVL.

V gene TRBV28 combines with J gene TRBJ2-2; TRBD2 agrees at 8 bases. The CDR3 extends over 16 amino acids. V was pared by 3 bases and J by 4 bases, with 7 bases of the junction left unmatched. Germline loops: CDR1 MDHEN, CDR2 SYDVKM. The CDR3 nucleotides read TGTGCCAGCAGTTTTGGGCGGGGGGCCCGCACCGGGGAGCTGTTTTTT. This encodes CASSFGRGARTGELFF.